Listed below are T cell receptor beta chains from one sample, sequenced in a study of T cell responses to AZD1222 COVID-19 vaccine. Libraries were prepared by immunoSEQ multiplex PCR; TCRdb keeps only in-frame clonotypes and omits some of them. The profile covers around 120,000 clones, with 92% appearing a single time and 13% to 15% taken by the ten largest. The sample in question was peripheral blood, obtained on day 0 of AZD1222 vaccination. Receptors were obtained from an adult in good health. Both conserved end residues are part of each CDR3. D genes are given only for firm matches. Clone sizes are given selectively: once, few, many, or a class where the clone is expanded.

.,TRBV7-9,TRBJ2-5,.,CASSSQRARQKQETQYF,TGTGCCAGCAGCTCACAAAGGGCCCGACAGAAACAAGAGACCCAGTACTTC
.,TRBV7-9,TRBJ1-2,.,CASSLGDRGYTF,TGTGCCAGCAGCTTGGGAGACAGAGGCTACACCTTC
.,TRBV5-5,TRBJ2-3,.,CASSLAGYADTQYF,TGTGCCAGCAGCTTGGCGGGATACGCAGATACGCAGTATTTT
.,TRBV6-1,TRBJ1-5,.,CASSARGQSGYSNQPQHF,TGTGCCAGCAGTGCCCGGGGGCAATCAGGGTATAGCAATCAGCCCCAGCATTTT
.,TRBV4-1,TRBJ2-3,once,CASSQDSPDTQYF,TGCGCCAGCAGCCAAGATTCGCCAGATACGCAGTATTTT
.,TRBV24-1,TRBJ1-6,.,CATSEGRGGSSYNSPLHF,TGTGCCACCAGTGAAGGAAGAGGGGGGAGCTCCTATAATTCACCCCTCCACTTT
.,TRBV19,TRBJ1-5,.,CASSPDSYQPQHF,TGTGCCAGTAGTCCCGACAGTTATCAGCCCCAGCATTTT
.,TRBV27,TRBJ1-2,.,CASSTPGSPYGYTF,TGTGCCAGCAGTACCCCCGGGAGCCCCTATGGCTACACCTTC
.,TRBV5-1,TRBJ1-6,.,CASSSSKAPLHF,TGCGCCAGCAGCTCGAGTAAGGCACCCCTCCACTTT
.,TRBV9,TRBJ2-7,once,CASSLDGAYEQYF,TGTGCCAGTTCTCTAGACGGGGCCTACGAGCAGTACTTC
.,TRBV9,TRBJ1-6,.,CASSARTDPYNSPLHF,TGTGCCAGCAGCGCAAGGACGGACCCTTATAATTCACCCCTCCACTTT
.,TRBV20-1,TRBJ1-2,.,CSALRVATYTF,TGCAGTGCTCTACGAGTCGCAACCTACACCTTC
.,TRBV7-6,TRBJ2-7,.,CASSLGGAGEQYEQYF,TGTGCCAGCAGCTTAGGGGGGGCCGGGGAGCAGTACGAGCAGTACTTC
TRBD1,TRBV13,TRBJ1-2,.,CASSSSGGAYGYTF,TGTGCCAGCAGCTCCTCAGGGGGGGCCTATGGCTACACCTTC
TRBD2,TRBV30,TRBJ2-1,.,CAGGLADLGGYNEQFF,TGTGCCGGGGGACTAGCGGACCTAGGGGGCTACAATGAGCAGTTCTTC
TRBD2,TRBV6-5,TRBJ2-3,.,CASSYRAGRADAQYF,TGTGCCAGCAGCTACCGGGCGGGGAGGGCCGACGCGCAGTATTTT
.,TRBV5-6,TRBJ1-1,.,CASSLTNTEAFF,TGTGCCAGCAGCTTGACAAACACTGAAGCTTTCTTT
.,TRBV7-9,TRBJ2-1,.,CASSGGSPYNEQFF,TGTGCCAGCAGCGGCGGGTCCCCTTACAATGAGCAGTTCTTC
.,TRBV18,TRBJ1-4,once,CASSQGIGIEKLFF,TGTGCCAGCTCACAAGGGATTGGGATTGAAAAACTGTTTTTT
.,TRBV4-1,TRBJ1-5,.,CASSQGGLNNQPQHF,TGCGCCAGCAGCCAAGGGGGTTTAAACAATCAGCCCCAGCATTTT
.,TRBV4-3,TRBJ1-5,.,CASSQEAGHNQPQHF,TGCGCCAGCAGCCAAGAAGCAGGCCACAATCAGCCCCAGCATTTT
TRBD1,TRBV2,TRBJ1-5,.,CASNGDRGGSQPQHF,TGTGCCAGCAACGGAGACAGGGGCGGTAGTCAGCCCCAGCATTTT
TRBD1,TRBV5-1,TRBJ1-3,.,CASSSLDRDGNTIYF,TGCGCCAGCAGCTCCTTGGACAGGGACGGAAACACCATATATTTT
.,TRBV11-2,TRBJ2-5,.,CASSGGDNRRFQETQYF,TGTGCCAGCAGCGGAGGGGACAATCGACGCTTCCAAGAGACCCAGTACTTC
.,TRBV28,TRBJ2-1,.,CASSPGASVRYNEQFF,TGTGCCAGCAGTCCCGGGGCTAGCGTAAGGTACAATGAGCAGTTCTTC
TRBD1,TRBV18,TRBJ1-3,.,CASSPGQGNTIYF,TGTGCCAGCTCACCAGGACAGGGGAACACCATATATTTT
TRBD2,TRBV6-1,TRBJ2-7,.,CASSGTSGSFLHEQYF,TGTGCCAGCAGTGGGACTAGCGGGAGTTTTCTCCACGAGCAGTACTTC
.,TRBV11-2,TRBJ2-1,.,CASSLDKGEQFF,TGTGCCAGCAGCTTAGACAAGGGTGAGCAGTTCTTC
TRBD2,TRBV28,TRBJ2-7,once,CASLGGTSGSVYEQYF,TGTGCCAGCCTCGGGGGGACTAGCGGGAGCGTCTACGAGCAGTACTTC
.,TRBV5-4,TRBJ1-1,.,CASSLPSAGRSNTEAFF,TGTGCCAGCAGCTTGCCCAGTGCAGGGAGGTCTAACACTGAAGCTTTCTTT
.,TRBV3-1/TRBV3-2,TRBJ1-6,.,CASSQDRVDSPLHF,TGTGCCAGCAGCCAAGACAGGGTTGATTCACCCCTCCACTTT
TRBD2,TRBV14,TRBJ2-1,once,CASSQPGLVTGNEQFF,TGTGCCAGCAGCCAACCGGGACTAGTGACGGGCAATGAGCAGTTCTTC
.,TRBV5-1,TRBJ2-1,.,CASSYPQRGQFF,TGCGCCAGCAGCTACCCCCAGAGGGGGCAGTTCTTC
.,TRBV5-1,TRBJ1-4,.,CASSIDSSRLFF,TGCGCCAGCAGCATCGACAGTTCACGACTGTTTTTT
.,TRBV5-6,TRBJ2-5,.,CASSKQGQETQYF,TGTGCCAGCAGCAAACAGGGACAAGAGACCCAGTACTTC
.,TRBV5-1,TRBJ1-3,once,CASSLAGTGNTIYF,TGCGCCAGCAGCTTAGCGGGTACTGGAAACACCATATATTTT
.,TRBV28,TRBJ2-7,.,CASALTPTYEQYF,TGTGCCAGCGCTCTCACTCCAACCTACGAGCAGTACTTC
.,TRBV5-1,TRBJ1-1,.,CASSLATGTEAFF,TGCGCCAGCAGCTTGGCCACGGGCACTGAAGCTTTCTTT
TRBD2,TRBV29-1,TRBJ2-5,.,CSVTKLADTQETQYF,TGCAGCGTTACAAAACTAGCGGATACCCAAGAGACCCAGTACTTC
.,TRBV6-2/TRBV6-3,TRBJ1-1,.,CASSDPGARNTEAFF,TGTGCCAGCAGCGACCCAGGGGCGAGGAACACTGAAGCTTTCTTT
TRBD1,TRBV4-1,TRBJ2-7,.,CASSQGQGPISYEQYF,TGCGCCAGCAGCCAGGGACAGGGGCCCATCTCCTACGAGCAGTACTTC
TRBD1,TRBV28,TRBJ1-5,once,CASATEDRVNQPQHF,TGTGCCAGCGCTACCGAGGACAGGGTGAATCAGCCCCAGCATTTT
.,TRBV28,TRBJ2-7,.,CATLVLDGSYEQYF,TGTGCCACGCTAGTCCTTGACGGCTCCTACGAGCAGTACTTC
TRBD2,TRBV5-6,TRBJ2-5,.,CASSLLVGTRETQYF,TGTGCCAGCAGCTTATTGGTAGGGACTAGAGAGACCCAGTACTTC
.,TRBV9,TRBJ2-1,.,CASSVEVRAGDNEQFF,TGTGCCAGCAGCGTAGAGGTTCGGGCCGGGGACAATGAGCAGTTCTTC